The present T cell receptor beta chain was sequenced within a study of cytomegalovirus exposure and HLA in healthy donors. In the PCR, 60 Vbeta and 13 Jbeta primers were used. Profiling relied on immunoSEQ multiplex PCR, and the TCRdb table lists in-frame clones only, not all of them. Among under 200,000 clones listed, roughly 80% were seen once. Germline values: CDR1 SGHTA, CDR2 FQGNSA. This CDR3 spans 17 amino acids. V was cut by 4 bases and J by 4 bases, with 23 bases left in between. The chain joins TRBV7-2 to TRBJ2-7, with D tentatively TRBD1 (6 bases). This clonotype originated in a man in his 60s in good health and CMV-seronegative. Sequencing input: PBMCs. In DNA, the CDR3 is TGTGCCAGCAGCTCCCCCGTCAGGGGACGCTCGCGTTACGAGCAGTACTTC. Its translation: CASSSPVRGRSRYEQYF.